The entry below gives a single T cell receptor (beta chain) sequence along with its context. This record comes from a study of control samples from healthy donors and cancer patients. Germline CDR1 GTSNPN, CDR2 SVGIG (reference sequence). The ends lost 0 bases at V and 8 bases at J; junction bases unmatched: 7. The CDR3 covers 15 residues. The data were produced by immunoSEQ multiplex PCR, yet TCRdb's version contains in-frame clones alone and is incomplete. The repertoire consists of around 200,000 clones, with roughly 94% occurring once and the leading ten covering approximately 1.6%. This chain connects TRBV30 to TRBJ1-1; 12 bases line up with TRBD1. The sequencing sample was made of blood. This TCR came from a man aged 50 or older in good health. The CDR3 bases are TGTGCCTGGAGTGTACAGGGACAGGGGGCTTGGGAAGCTTTCTTT. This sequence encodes CAWSVQGQGAWEAFF.